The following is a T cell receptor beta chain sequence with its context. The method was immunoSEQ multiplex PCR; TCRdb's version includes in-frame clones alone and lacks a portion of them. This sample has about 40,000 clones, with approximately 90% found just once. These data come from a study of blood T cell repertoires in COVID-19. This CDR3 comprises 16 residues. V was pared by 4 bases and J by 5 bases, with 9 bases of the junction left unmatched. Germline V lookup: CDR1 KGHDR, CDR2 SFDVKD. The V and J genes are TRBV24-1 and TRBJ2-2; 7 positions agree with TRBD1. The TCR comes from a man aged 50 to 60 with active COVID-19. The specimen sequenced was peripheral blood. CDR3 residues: CATSDPGTEGTGELFF. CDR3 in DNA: TGTGCCACCAGTGACCCCGGGACAGAGGGTACCGGGGAGCTGTTTTTT.